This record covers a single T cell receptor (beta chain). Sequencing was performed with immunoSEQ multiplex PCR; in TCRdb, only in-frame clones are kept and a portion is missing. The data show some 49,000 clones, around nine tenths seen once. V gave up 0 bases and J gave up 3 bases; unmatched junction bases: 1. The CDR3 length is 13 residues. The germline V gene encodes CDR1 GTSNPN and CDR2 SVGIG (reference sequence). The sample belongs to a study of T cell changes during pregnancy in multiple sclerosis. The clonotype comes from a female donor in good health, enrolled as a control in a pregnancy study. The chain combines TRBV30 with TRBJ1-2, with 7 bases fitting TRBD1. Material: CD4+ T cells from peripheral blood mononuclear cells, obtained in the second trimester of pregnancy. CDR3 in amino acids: CAWSVGQDYGYTF. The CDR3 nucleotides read TGTGCCTGGAGTGTAGGACAGGACTATGGCTACACCTTC.